This T cell receptor beta chain was recorded in a study of T cell repertoires in cytomegalovirus infection. Study summary: Public TCR beta signatures provided an indication of both CMV infection and a matching HLA type.

Study results and caveats: Carriage of CMV together with the relevant HLA was identifiable through cumulative public TCR beta family frequency. HLA-C-restricted TCR beta clonotypes specific for CMV led the ex vivo response.

With respect to this clonotype: Its cognate antigen is unknown.

Germline loops: CDR1 SGHTA, CDR2 FQGNSA. The germline V and J ends were trimmed by 2 bases and 3 bases, with 10 bases remaining between them. The CDR3 sequence is 14 residues long. MiXCR was run by TCRdb on the reads, yielding one entry per CDR3 protein. The profile shows about 700,000 distinct CDR3 sequences, roughly 30% of them singletons. This chain uses TRBV7-2 with TRBJ2-5; D unclear. The source is a human donor in good health (CMV status not recorded). Some clones in this sample may be carry-over from other donors' samples. The input for sequencing was cultured PBMCs, taken from culture after CMV antigen stimulation. CDR3 protein: CASSLSVSEETQYF. Written as DNA, the CDR3 is TGTGCCAGCAGCTTAAGTGTGTCCGAAGAGACCCAGTACTTC. Using reference TRBV7-2 and TRBJ2-5 for the parts outside the CDR3, the full variable domain is GAGVSQSPSNKVTEKGKDVELRCDPISGHTALYWYRQSLGQGLEFLIYFQGNSAPDKSGLPSDRFSAERTGGSVSTLTIQRTQQEDSAVYLCASSLSVSEETQYFGPGTRLLVL.